This TCR beta chain was sequenced in a study of Ad26.COV2.S vaccination and SARS-CoV-2 variants. About the study: Recipients of Ad26.COV2.S got it intramuscularly, once or twice 56 days apart.

Some clones are missing from TCRdb's copy, which holds only in-frame ones; the method was immunoSEQ multiplex PCR. The sample carries about 320,000 clones, 85% to 90% recorded once. Described treatment: roughly 19 received Ad26.COV2.S at low or high dose, single or two shots; several received placebo; per-sample allocation not given. Sample collection was performed on day 63 after the first vaccine or placebo injection. SARS-CoV-2 spike from the Wuhan strain was encoded by the vaccine, an Ad26 vector. Study-wide findings and caveats: TCR breadth and depth estimates may have understated total T cell responses. Ad26.COV2.S recipients had broader spike-specific TCRs (P = 0.0014).

V was shortened by 10 bases and J by 0 bases, with 9 bases between the two germline ends. The CDR3 has 13 residues. Worth noting for this clone: Its antigen remains unknown.

The chain links TRBV12-3 or TRBV12-4 to TRBJ2-2, with unresolved D. Sequencing used peripheral blood, obtained in a trial of Ad26.COV2.S vaccine versus placebo. This receptor was taken from a person aged 18 to 65 who received the Ad26.COV2.S COVID-19 vaccine or a placebo. The CDR3 protein is CATTAPNTGELFF. CDR3 DNA: TGTGCCACCACGGCCCCGAACACCGGGGAGCTGTTTTTT.